A single sample gave rise to the 28 T cell receptor beta chains below, sequenced in a study of response to subunit inactivated influenza vaccine. TCRdb re-called the RT-PCR reads through MiXCR, storing one row per CDR3 protein. The sample holds approximately 500,000 distinct CDR3 sequences; roughly 13% are singletons and the top ten take about an eighth. The sample in question was PBMCs from blood, obtained 40 to 50 days after vaccination. These receptors came from a man aged 50 to 59 who received an inactivated influenza vaccine.

To note about this clonotype: It may be a read error: a sequence one base away is much more abundant. The chain employs TRBV6-2 or TRBV6-3 and TRBJ2-1, with D perhaps TRBD2 (5 bases). The CDR3 covers 11 residues. The germline CDR1 and CDR2 sequences are MNHEY and SVGEGT. V lost 4 bases to trimming and J lost 9 bases, with 7 bases between them. The CDR3 nucleotides are TGTGCCAGCAGTTTTGGGAGTGAGCAGTTCTTC. As protein: CASSFGSEQFF.

The gene calls are TRBV5-1 and TRBJ2-5, with D perhaps TRBD1 (5 bases). CDR1 is SGHRS and CDR2 is YFSETQ in the germline V gene. The V end lost 0 bases, the J end lost 1 base, and 10 bases lay between the germline ends. The CDR3 has 15 residues. The CDR3: CASSLVSRVQETQYF. The CDR3 region has the DNA TGCGCCAGCAGCTTGGTTAGCAGGGTCCAAGAGACCCAGTACTTC.

The chain combines TRBV12-3 or TRBV12-4 with TRBJ1-6; D not resolved. The CDR3 length is 14 residues. Trimming removed 5 bases from V and 3 bases from J, with 8 bases in between. The CDR3 bases are TGTGCCAGCAGTCCATGGGACTATAATTCACCCCTCCACTTT. As protein: CASSPWDYNSPLHF.

This clonotype has only a few counts. CDR3 region: CSAPTRGAGERRTEAFF. CDR3 nucleotide sequence: TGCAGTGCCCCGACTCGGGGGGCAGGGGAACGTAGAACTGAAGCTTTCTTT. V gene TRBV20-1 combines with J gene TRBJ1-1, with D perhaps matching TRBD1 (6 bases). CDR1 and CDR2 (germline): DFQATT, SNEGSKA (reference sequence). V dropped 6 bases and J dropped 5 bases, with 28 bases sitting between them. This CDR3 comprises 17 residues.

This CDR3 reads CASSELSGWQPQHF. The CDR3 region has the DNA TGTGCCAGCAGTGAACTCTCTGGCTGGCAGCCCCAGCATTTT. The chain has TRBV6-1 and TRBJ1-5; D ambiguous. The CDR3 length is 14 residues. Trimming left V 2 bases short and J 7 bases short, with 12 bases between. The germline V gene has CDR1 MNHNS and CDR2 SASEGT.

This clonotype was recorded many times. The genes are TRBV4-2 and TRBJ2-5, with D possibly being TRBD2 (6 bases). The CDR3 consists of 14 residues. CDR1 is LGHNA, CDR2 YNFKEQ, per germline. V was pared by 1 base and J by 9 bases, with 15 bases between. As DNA, the CDR3 is TGTGCCAGCAGCCAAGTTAGCGGCTCTGAGGCCCAGTACTTC. It is translated as CASSQVSGSEAQYF.

The J gene is TRBJ1-5, the V gene TRBV20-1; 8 bases align to TRBD1. In germline, CDR1 is DFQATT, CDR2 SNEGSKA (reference sequence). The ends lost 5 bases at V and 6 bases at J; junction bases unmatched: 6. This CDR3 has 13 amino acids. CDR3 nucleotides: TGCAGTGCTCGGACAGGGTCGGGTCAGCCCCAGCATTTT. This encodes CSARTGSGQPQHF.

This clonotype showed up just a few times. This chain links TRBV2 with TRBJ1-5; D remains unclear. Trimming shortened V by 7 bases and J by 1 base, and 14 bases separated the two germline ends. In germline, CDR1 is SNHLY, CDR2 FYNNEI. There are 15 residues in the CDR3. CDR3 DNA sequence: TGTGCCAGCAACCGAGGGAGGGAGAGCAATCAGCCCCAGCATTTT. Its protein product is CASNRGRESNQPQHF.

This clonotype was seen more than once but under ten times. This chain links TRBV9 with TRBJ2-7; 8 bases map to TRBD2. This CDR3 has 15 amino acids. V shed 0 bases and J 3 bases; nucleotides not matched to a gene: 5. Germline-derived CDR1 and CDR2 are SGDLS and YYNGEE. Here the CDR3 DNA reads TGTGCCAGCAGCGTAGGGGCTAGCGGGCTCTACGAGCAGTACTTC. This gives the protein CASSVGASGLYEQYF. The variable domain in full, completed from reference TRBV9 and TRBJ2-7, reads DSGVTQTPKHLITATGQRVTLRCSPRSGDLSVYWYQQSLDQGLQFLIQYYNGEERAKGNILERFSAQQFPDLHSELNLSSLELGDSALYFCASSVGASGLYEQYFGPGTRLTVT.

This clonotype was counted ten times or more. V gene TRBV20-1 combines with J gene TRBJ2-5; 10 nucleotides line up with TRBD1. Per germline, CDR1 DFQATT and CDR2 SNEGSKA (reference sequence). CDR3 size: 14 residues. V gave up 3 bases and J gave up 3 bases; unmatched junction bases: 4. The CDR3 protein is CSARGQGMKETQYF. The CDR3 DNA reads TGCAGTGCTAGGGGACAGGGGATGAAAGAGACCCAGTACTTC.

This sequence joins TRBV10-2 and TRBJ2-7; TRBD1 might be the D (5 bases). The CDR3 is made up of 14 amino acids. V was clipped by 8 bases and J by 4 bases, with 18 bases between them. CDR1 is WSHSY and CDR2 is SAAADI in the germline V gene. As DNA, the CDR3 is TGCGCCAGCTCTTCAGGGTTAGATGGTTACGAGCAGTACTTC. This gives the protein CASSSGLDGYEQYF.

The chain recombines TRBV3-1 with TRBJ2-1; 9 nucleotides align to TRBD2. This CDR3 is 19 amino acids long. Germline assignment: CDR1 LGHDT and CDR2 YNNKEL (reference sequence). With 5 bases clipped from V and 0 bases from J, the junction kept 14 bases outside the gene matches. The CDR3 nucleotides are TGTGCCAGCAGCTCGACTAGCGGAAATCCATTCAGCTCCTACAATGAGCAGTTCTTC. Amino acids: CASSSTSGNPFSSYNEQFF.

This chain connects TRBV28 to TRBJ2-1; D is unresolved. Germline loops: CDR1 MDHEN, CDR2 SYDVKM. V lost 7 bases to trimming and J lost 8 bases, with 12 bases between them. This CDR3 comprises 12 residues. CDR3 residues: CASTNPPDEQFF. The CDR3 DNA is TGTGCCAGCACCAATCCGCCCGATGAGCAGTTCTTC.

The J gene is TRBJ1-5, the V gene TRBV20-1, with 10 bases fitting TRBD1. Germline CDR1 and CDR2: DFQATT and SNEGSKA (reference sequence). The V segment lost 3 bases and the J segment 0 bases; nucleotides outside the gene matches: 5. CDR3 size: 16 residues. DNA of the CDR3: TGCAGTGCTAGTAAGGGGACAGGGGATAGCAATCAGCCCCAGCATTTT. Protein: CSASKGTGDSNQPQHF.

The chain couples TRBV6-5 to TRBJ1-5; no clear D gene. CDR3 size: 15 residues. Germline CDR1 MNHEY, CDR2 SVGAGI. Trimming removed 4 bases from V and 3 bases from J, with 13 bases in between. DNA of the CDR3: TGTGCCAGCAGTTTTTCCGGGCTCATCAATCAGCCCCAGCATTTT. It is translated as CASSFSGLINQPQHF.

The chain joins TRBV12-3 or TRBV12-4 to TRBJ1-1; D perhaps matches TRBD1 (5 bases). Trimming removed 6 bases at V and 4 bases at J, with 15 bases between. The CDR3 consists of 14 residues. This chain's CDR3 is CASRPSGGGTEAFF. The CDR3 region has the DNA TGTGCCAGCAGGCCCTCGGGGGGGGGCACTGAAGCTTTCTTT.

V and J are TRBV5-6 and TRBJ2-7; 9 bases are a match to TRBD1. The CDR3 spans 14 residues. Germline trimming cut 5 bases from V and 1 base from J; bases unmatched to any gene: 4. The germline CDR1 and CDR2 sequences are SGHDT and YYEEEE. The CDR3, as DNA: TGTGCCAGCAGTCGACAGGGGGTTTCCTACGAGCAGTACTTC. Encoded protein: CASSRQGVSYEQYF. The whole variable domain, remainder taken from reference TRBV5-6 and TRBJ2-7, is DAGVTQSPTHLIKTRGQQVTLRCSPKSGHDTVSWYQQALGQGPQFIFQYYEEEERQRGNFPDRFSGHQFPNYSSELNVNALLLGDSALYLCASSRQGVSYEQYFGPGTRLTVT.

This clonotype was seen a few times. V is TRBV7-9 and J is TRBJ2-1, with TRBD2 matching over 12 bases. The CDR3 has 14 amino acids. Per the germline V gene, CDR1 is SEHNR and CDR2 is FQNEAQ (reference sequence). V was clipped by 8 bases and J by 4 bases; unmatched bases: 3. CDR3 loop: CASSSGREYNEQFF. Written as DNA, the CDR3 is TGTGCCAGCTCTAGCGGGAGGGAATACAATGAGCAGTTCTTC.

The sample holds a few counts of this clonotype. The rearrangement joins TRBV9 to TRBJ2-2, with D possibly matching TRBD2 (6 bases). Trimming took 3 bases from V and 10 from J, leaving 16 bases between them. This CDR3 region has 14 residues. Germline CDR1 and CDR2: SGDLS and YYNGEE. The CDR3 spells CASSAGGGRSELFF. For the CDR3, the DNA is TGTGCCAGCAGCGCCGGGGGTGGGCGGTCGGAGCTGTTTTTT.

This clonotype occurred a few times. The rearrangement uses TRBV27 and TRBJ2-6, with D unresolved. Germline CDR1 reads MNHEY; CDR2 reads SMNVEV (reference sequence). The CDR3 consists of 16 residues. Trimming took off 3 bases at V and 2 bases at J, with 11 bases between the two ends. As DNA, the CDR3 is TGTGCCAGCAGTTTCGATCGAGGTACTGGGGCCAACGTCCTGACTTTC. It yields the protein CASSFDRGTGANVLTF.

In its sample, this clonotype was seen many times. The chain links TRBV18 to TRBJ2-7; D may correspond to TRBD1 or TRBD2 (6 bases each). With 6 bases removed from V and 3 bases from J, the gap between germline ends came to 15 bases. This CDR3 region has 14 residues. The germline CDR1 and CDR2 sequences are KGHSH and LQKENI. The CDR3 region is CASSPVGGYYEQYF. Here the CDR3 DNA reads TGTGCCAGCTCTCCCGTCGGGGGCTACTACGAGCAGTACTTC.

The genes are TRBV5-1 and TRBJ2-1; 8 bases align to TRBD2. V trimming: 3 bases; J trimming: 7 bases; junction bases outside the gene matches: 3. Germline values: CDR1 SGHRS, CDR2 YFSETQ. This CDR3 comprises 13 residues. Written as DNA, the CDR3 is TGCGCCAGCAGCTGGCGACTAGCGAATGAGCAGTTCTTC. The encoded protein is CASSWRLANEQFF.

V and J are TRBV18 and TRBJ2-3; 8 positions match TRBD1. The CDR3 has 16 amino acids. The germline gives CDR1 KGHSH, CDR2 LQKENI. J lost 1 base, V lost 0 bases, and 3 bases had no gene match. CDR3 DNA: TGTGCCAGCTCACCACCGACAGGGGCCGGCACAGATACGCAGTATTTT. This sequence encodes CASSPPTGAGTDTQYF.

The chain recombines TRBV9 with TRBJ1-1; D is undetermined. The V end was cut by 0 bases, the J end by 5 bases, with 11 bases between. The CDR3 runs 14 residues. CDR1 SGDLS and CDR2 YYNGEE come from the germline V gene. CDR3 sequence reads: CASSVGFLGTEAFF. As DNA, the CDR3 is TGTGCCAGCAGCGTAGGGTTCCTGGGGACTGAAGCTTTCTTT.

This clonotype was detected ten times or more. J is TRBJ2-7 and V is TRBV5-1; D is undetermined. From germline, CDR1 is SGHRS and CDR2 YFSETQ. The CDR3 covers 13 residues. V dropped 5 bases and J dropped 1 base, with 10 bases sitting between them. The CDR3 bases are TGCGCCAGCAGGTCAGGACCTTCCTACGAGCAGTACTTC. Its translation: CASRSGPSYEQYF.

V gene TRBV11-2 combines with J gene TRBJ2-5; the match to TRBD2 covers 9 bases. Germline CDR1 reads SGHAT; CDR2 reads FQNNGV. The CDR3 is 18 amino acids. Germline trimming cut 3 bases from V and 4 bases from J; bases unmatched to any gene: 15. The CDR3 DNA sequence: TGTGCCAGCAGCTTTGGGCGGGGGGGAGGTTTAAGGAGAGAGACCCAGTACTTC. Its protein product is CASSFGRGGGLRRETQYF.

The table lists this clonotype with a few counts. J is TRBJ1-4 and V is TRBV5-1, with D maybe TRBD1 (5 bases). V lost 0 bases and J lost 8, with 14 bases in between. The CDR3 contains 15 residues. Germline V lookup: CDR1 SGHRS, CDR2 YFSETQ. For the CDR3, the DNA is TGCGCCAGCAGCTTGGAGCGGGGGTTTGGAGAAAAACTGTTTTTT. Encoded protein: CASSLERGFGEKLFF.

The rearrangement links TRBV5-6 to TRBJ2-1; 7 positions match TRBD1. Germline V lookup: CDR1 SGHDT, CDR2 YYEEEE. J was trimmed by 1 base and V by 0 bases; bases with no gene match: 7. The CDR3 totals 17 residues. Here the CDR3 DNA reads TGTGCCAGCAGCTTGGCCAAGGGGGCCGTTTCCTACAATGAGCAGTTCTTC. Its translation: CASSLAKGAVSYNEQFF.